Listed below are T cell receptor beta chains from one sample, sequenced in a study of blood T cell repertoires in COVID-19. Assay: immunoSEQ multiplex PCR; the TCRdb copy retains only in-frame clones and omits some. The sample includes around 250,000 clones, over 65% of them seen just once. Input material: peripheral blood. Receptors originate from a man aged 55 to 70 who had recovered from COVID-19. The CDR3 runs from the conserved cysteine through the conserved F or W. D genes are given only for firm matches. The size of a clone is reported for some rows only, either as once, few or many, or as a class for expanded clones.

CDR3 length,J gene,D gene,V gene,clone size,CDR3 protein,CDR3 DNA
14,TRBJ2-5,TRBD1,TRBV7-9,.,CASIGTGLSGTQYF,TGTGCCAGCATCGGGACAGGGCTATCAGGGACCCAGTACTTC
15,TRBJ2-7,.,TRBV18,.,CASSPTEGTLREQYF,TGTGCCAGCTCACCAACGGAAGGGACTCTACGGGAGCAGTACTTC
15,TRBJ2-7,.,TRBV5-1,.,CASSLVPGDWSEQYF,TGCGCCAGCAGCTTGGTTCCAGGGGATTGGAGCGAGCAGTACTTC
14,TRBJ2-2,.,TRBV2,.,CASRRGGSTGELFF,TGTGCCAGCAGACGTGGGGGGAGCACCGGGGAGCTGTTTTTT
15,TRBJ2-5,.,TRBV5-6,.,CASSFIRGYQETQYF,TGTGCCAGCAGCTTTATCCGGGGGTACCAAGAGACCCAGTACTTC
12,TRBJ2-7,TRBD1,TRBV6-5,.,CASGRQGFGQYF,TGTGCCAGCGGAAGACAGGGTTTCGGGCAGTACTTC
15,TRBJ2-7,TRBD1,TRBV28,.,CASSLSGRGLNEQYF,TGTGCCAGCAGTTTATCGGGCAGGGGGCTTAACGAGCAGTACTTC
13,TRBJ2-3,TRBD1,TRBV6-5,.,CASSSRDRVTQYF,TGTGCCAGCAGCTCCCGGGACAGGGTAACGCAGTATTTT
14,TRBJ2-1,TRBD2,TRBV3-1/TRBV3-2,.,CASSQSLAGTRKFF,TGTGCCAGCAGCCAGAGTTTAGCGGGGACTCGGAAGTTCTTC
12,TRBJ2-3,TRBD2,TRBV13,.,CASSRTSGGPYF,TGTGCCAGCAGTCGAACTAGCGGGGGACCGTATTTT
13,TRBJ2-7,.,TRBV6-1,.,CASSEESRGVQYF,TGTGCCAGCAGTGAAGAGAGCAGGGGGGTGCAGTACTTC
15,TRBJ1-2,.,TRBV18,few,CASSPRGKSNYGYTF,TGTGCCAGCTCACCACGGGGCAAATCAAACTATGGCTACACCTTC
12,TRBJ2-5,.,TRBV6-5,.,CASSIAEETQYF,TGTGCCAGCAGCATAGCGGAAGAGACCCAGTACTTC
14,TRBJ2-1,TRBD2,TRBV28,.,CASIAGGTYNEQFF,TGTGCCAGCATAGCGGGGGGGACCTACAATGAGCAGTTCTTC
14,TRBJ2-2,.,TRBV6-5,.,CASSLPPLPGELFF,TGTGCCAGCAGCCTACCGCCTCTGCCCGGGGAGCTGTTTTTT
14,TRBJ2-1,TRBD2,TRBV6-4,.,CASSEASGTDEQFF,TGTGCCAGCAGTGAGGCTAGCGGGACGGATGAGCAGTTCTTC
17,TRBJ2-3,.,TRBV7-6,many,CASTPKGSWTSTDTQYF,TGTGCCAGCACCCCTAAAGGGTCGTGGACTAGCACAGATACGCAGTATTTT
15,TRBJ1-6,TRBD1,TRBV5-1,.,CASSGLGDRVSPLHF,TGCGCCAGCAGCGGATTGGGGGACAGAGTTTCACCCCTCCACTTT